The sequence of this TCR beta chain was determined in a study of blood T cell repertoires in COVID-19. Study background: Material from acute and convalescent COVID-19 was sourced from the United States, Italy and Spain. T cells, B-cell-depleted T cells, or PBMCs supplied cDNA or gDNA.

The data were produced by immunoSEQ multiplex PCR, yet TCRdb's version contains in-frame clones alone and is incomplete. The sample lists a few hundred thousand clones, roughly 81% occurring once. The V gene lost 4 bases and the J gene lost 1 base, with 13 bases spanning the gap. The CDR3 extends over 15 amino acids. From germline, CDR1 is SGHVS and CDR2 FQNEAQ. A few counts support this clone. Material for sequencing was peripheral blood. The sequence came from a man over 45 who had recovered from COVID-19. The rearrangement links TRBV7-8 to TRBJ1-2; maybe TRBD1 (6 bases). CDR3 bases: TGTGCCAGCAGCTGGACGGGGGGCCTTAACTATGGCTACACCTTC. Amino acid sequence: CASSWTGGLNYGYTF.